This TCR beta chain was captured in a study of CXCR3-negative and CXCR3-positive naive CD8 T cells. Across the whole study: Total TRB output reached about 135 million reads, about 1.5 +/- 0.3 million per library.

Details on this clonotype: The antigen is not known.

Germline CDR1 DFQATT, CDR2 SNEGSKA (reference sequence). CDR3 size: 16 residues. With UMI labels, 5' RACE was used to prepare the TRB cDNA libraries. From the 5' RACE reads, TCRdb lists one entry per CDR3 protein and no DNA. This sample carries approximately 100,000 distinct CDR3 sequences, with less than 0.4% going to the ten biggest clones. A CD45RO-CCR7+CD27+CD95- phenotype identified naive CD8+ T cells. Study-level results: More hydrophobic TRB CDR3s occurred in CXCR3-positive than in CXCR3-negative naive cells. TRB CDR3 properties served as the basis for inferring TCR strength, and surface CD5 was comparable between naive subsets. Naive subsets were similarly diverse, while memory CD8+ repertoires were much less diverse.

The chain carries TRBV20-1 and TRBJ2-1; TCRdb designates TRBD1, a call that cannot be tested without DNA. Source material: naive CXCR3+ CD8+ T cells from blood. Specified subset: CD45RO-CCR7+CD27+CD95- naive CD8+ T cells expressing CXCR3 (TNR3+). This receptor was identified in a human donor in good health. Some clones in this sample may be carry-over from other donors' samples. CDR3 loop: CSARSRAGELYNEQFF.